The 2 T cell receptor beta chains in this list originate from one sample, sequenced in a study of T cell responses to AZD1222 COVID-19 vaccine. Only in-frame clones appear in the TCRdb table, and some are missing; sequencing was by immunoSEQ multiplex PCR. This sample carries about 120,000 clones, about 90% of them seen once, and the ten largest clones take more than 4.5%. This specimen consisted of peripheral blood, obtained on day 0 of AZD1222 vaccination. The receptors derive from an adult in good health.

The J gene is TRBJ1-2, the V gene TRBV16, with a possible D match to TRBD1 (6 bases). Germline-derived CDR1 and CDR2 are KGHSY and FQNENV. This CDR3 is built from 13 residues. The germline V and J ends were trimmed by 2 bases and 8 bases, with 12 bases remaining between them. For the CDR3, the DNA is TGTGCCAGCAGCCAAACAGGGCGGCTGGGCTACACCTTC. This codes for CASSQTGRLGYTF.

The genes are TRBV9 and TRBJ2-6; D is ambiguous. The CDR3 extends over 14 amino acids. V lost 3 bases and J 0 bases, leaving 4 bases between the germline ends. Germline loops: CDR1 SGDLS, CDR2 YYNGEE. This CDR3 reads CASSGHSGANVLTF. CDR3 nucleotides: TGTGCCAGCAGCGGACACTCTGGGGCCAACGTCCTGACTTTC.